Presented here are 14 T cell receptor beta chains from one specimen sequenced in a study of beta chain features in type 1 diabetes. Sequenced material consisted of expressed TCRB transcripts (all of the isolated RNA was reverse transcribed). The protocol was immunoSEQ multiplex PCR, while the TCRdb copy is restricted to in-frame clones and leaves out a portion. The sample consists of about 400,000 clones, approximately 12% of them appearing once. Sequencing was carried out using naive CD4+ T cells from blood. Receptors originate from a young man in good health.

CDR3 region: CSRTGVGNEQFF. The CDR3 DNA reads as TGCAGTCGAACGGGAGTGGGGAATGAGCAGTTCTTC. The chain joins TRBV29-1 to TRBJ2-1, with D tentatively TRBD2 (6 bases). Germline V gene lookup returns CDR1 SQVTM and CDR2 ANQGSEA. This CDR3 contains 12 residues.

The V gene is TRBV18, the J gene TRBJ2-7; D possibly corresponds to TRBD1 (5 bases). The CDR3 is 13 residues long. Germline CDR1 is KGHSH and CDR2 is LQKENI. V was clipped by 3 bases and J by 3 bases, with 9 bases between them. In DNA, the CDR3 is TGTGCCAGCTCACCGCAGGGTAACTACGAGCAGTACTTC. Translation: CASSPQGNYEQYF.

This clone showed up just a few times. V and J are TRBV6-5 and TRBJ1-1; 7 bases are a match to TRBD1. The germline V gene has CDR1 MNHEY and CDR2 SVGAGI. With 0 bases clipped from V and 5 bases from J, the junction kept 6 bases outside the gene matches. The CDR3 loop spans 15 amino acids. The CDR3 bases are TGTGCCAGCAGTTACTCGGTATCAGGGGGTACTGAAGCTTTCTTT. Protein sequence: CASSYSVSGGTEAFF.

The table lists this clone with a few counts. The chain uses TRBV7-9 and TRBJ1-1; perhaps TRBD1 as D (5 bases). CDR1 is SEHNR, CDR2 FQNEAQ, per germline (reference sequence). The CDR3 has 13 residues. Trimming pared 3 bases from V and 4 bases from J, leaving 9 bases between. The DNA of the CDR3 is TGTGCCAGCAGCTTCACAGGAAGCACTGAAGCTTTCTTT. This sequence encodes CASSFTGSTEAFF. The variable domain in full, completed from reference TRBV7-9 and TRBJ1-1, reads DTGVSQNPRHKITKRGQNVTFRCDPISEHNRLYWYRQTLGQGPEFLTYFQNEAQLEKSRLLSDRFSAERPKGSFSTLEIQRTEQGDSAMYLCASSFTGSTEAFFGQGTRLTVV.

The rearrangement joins TRBV19 to TRBJ1-1; no reliable D call. CDR3 size: 14 residues. Trimming took 5 bases from V and 1 from J, leaving 11 bases between them. From germline, CDR1 is LNHDA and CDR2 SQIVND (reference sequence). CDR3 sequence: CASSYVQQNTEAFF. The CDR3 DNA is TGTGCCAGTAGTTACGTACAGCAGAACACTGAAGCTTTCTTT.

This clone occurred a few times. This rearrangement joins TRBV18 to TRBJ2-1, with D possibly matching TRBD2 (5 bases). Germline CDR1 KGHSH, CDR2 LQKENI. V lost 2 bases and J 9 bases, leaving 11 bases between the germline ends. This CDR3 is 13 amino acids long. CDR3 region: CASSPNRETEQFF. CDR3 sequence (DNA): TGTGCCAGCTCACCAAATAGGGAGACTGAGCAGTTCTTC.

The V and J genes are TRBV7-9 and TRBJ2-7, with D uncertain. V was shortened by 8 bases and J by 3 bases, with 8 bases between the two germline ends. Germline lookup yields CDR1 SEHNR and CDR2 FQNEAQ (reference sequence). The CDR3 consists of 11 residues. The CDR3 nucleotides read TGTGCCAGCTCTATCGACTACGAGCAGTACTTC. Its translation is CASSIDYEQYF.

In DNA form, the CDR3 reads TGTGCCAGTAGTTCTCGGACTAGCGTAGGAGATACGCAGTATTTT. This encodes CASSSRTSVGDTQYF. The V call is TRBV19, the J call TRBJ2-3, with TRBD2 matching 9 bases. With V trimmed by 5 bases and J by 5 bases, 8 bases remained unmatched. This CDR3 has 15 amino acids. From germline, CDR1 is LNHDA and CDR2 SQIVND (reference sequence).

About this clone itself: Different DNA sequences within this sample yield the same CDR3. The chain joins TRBV5-4 to TRBJ2-3; D not certain. The V gene's germline CDR1 is SGHNT and CDR2 YYREEE (reference sequence). V was clipped by 0 bases and J by 1 base, with 6 bases between them. The CDR3 is 14 residues long. The DNA of the CDR3 is TGTGCCAGCAGCTTGGTTTCGGGCACAGATACGCAGTATTTT. Translation: CASSLVSGTDTQYF.

The chain carries TRBV6-6 and TRBJ2-7, with 7 bases fitting TRBD1. This CDR3 has 12 residues. V lost 5 bases to trimming and J lost 5 bases; unmatched junction nucleotides: 3. Germline loops: CDR1 MNHNY, CDR2 SVGAGI (reference sequence). The CDR3 DNA follows: TGTGCCAGCAGTAACAGGGGTCACGAGCAGTACTTC. Translated, it gives CASSNRGHEQYF.

The rearrangement joins TRBV5-4 to TRBJ2-5; 8 bases are a match to TRBD2. The CDR3 length is 17 residues. Germline V lookup: CDR1 SGHNT, CDR2 YYREEE (reference sequence). Germline trimming cut 0 bases from V and 1 base from J; bases unmatched to any gene: 8. CDR3 in DNA: TGTGCCAGCAGCTTGGTTATTAGCGGGGATTTCCAAGAGACCCAGTACTTC. Protein: CASSLVISGDFQETQYF.

The count of this clone is one. The chain carries TRBV18 and TRBJ2-7, with D possibly being TRBD1 (6 bases). The CDR3 totals 15 residues. V lost 3 bases and J lost 2, with 14 bases in between. Germline CDR1 is KGHSH and CDR2 is LQKENI. CDR3 in amino acids: CASSPTGQSAYEQYF. The DNA for the CDR3 is TGTGCCAGCTCACCCACAGGACAGTCCGCCTACGAGCAGTACTTC.

The chain is built from TRBV6-6 and TRBJ2-5; perhaps TRBD1 as D (6 bases). Trimming stripped 6 bases from V and 5 bases from J, with 16 bases between. This CDR3 contains 14 residues. CDR1 MNHNY and CDR2 SVGAGI come from the germline V gene (reference sequence). CDR3 amino acids: CASSRDIVSETQYF. CDR3 DNA: TGTGCCAGCAGCAGGGACATTGTGAGTGAGACCCAGTACTTC.

The J gene is TRBJ2-4, the V gene TRBV27; 12 bases align to TRBD2. The germline gives CDR1 MNHEY, CDR2 SMNVEV (reference sequence). The CDR3 spans 15 residues. With 4 bases clipped from V and 8 bases from J, the junction kept 6 bases outside the gene matches. The CDR3 bases are TGTGCCAGCAGTTCAGGACTAGCGGGACTCCACATTCAGTACTTC. Protein sequence: CASSSGLAGLHIQYF.